The present T cell receptor beta chain was sequenced within a study of OX40 agonist ivuxolimab in advanced cancers. General observations from the study: Average numbers of expanded clones were greater in CD8+ T cells than in CD4+. Low normalized T-cell clonal expansion also characterized some of the nonresponders.

The V gene's germline CDR1 is SGHNT and CDR2 YENEEA. This CDR3 comprises 12 residues. Trimming shortened V by 2 bases and J by 3 bases, and 4 bases separated the two germline ends. Sequencing used immunoSEQ multiplex PCR; TCRdb keeps in-frame clones, though not all of them. There are 28,000 or so clones in the sample; more than 70% occur only once, and about a quarter lies in the top ten. As concerns this clone: Its antigen remains unidentified.

Sample: CD4+ or CD8+ T cells sorted from blood, taken in a trial of the OX40 agonist ivuxolimab. The sequence was collected from an adult with an advanced solid tumor such as melanoma, head and neck, liver or kidney cancer. The rearrangement uses TRBV11-3 and TRBJ1-1; D ambiguous. The CDR3 loop is CASSLSDTEAFF. The CDR3 DNA reads TGTGCCAGCAGCTTAAGTGACACTGAAGCTTTCTTT.